This T cell receptor beta chain was sequenced during a study of cytomegalovirus exposure and HLA in healthy donors. Study findings and constraints: It was approximately 170 TCR beta chains that were listed as cytomegalovirus-associated. Most TCR sequences were uncommon, yet certain public TCRs appeared in many donors. Subsequent analysis found a tendency for first-cohort TCR clusters to co-occur within the 120 or so validation repertoires.

For this clone: Its antigen is unidentified.

This CDR3 contains 15 residues. With 2 bases clipped from V and 3 bases from J, the junction kept 7 bases outside the gene matches. Germline loops: CDR1 SGHTA, CDR2 FQGNSA. Using immunoSEQ multiplex PCR, the repertoire was profiled, and TCRdb retains in-frame clones only, with some absent. The sample has 120,000 or so clones, about 87% seen once. The sequenced material came from PBMCs. The chain has TRBV7-2 and TRBJ2-7, with 7 bases identical to TRBD2. The clonotype comes from a woman between 18 and 29 years old in good health and CMV-seronegative. This CDR3 is CASSLMASGNYEQYF. CDR3 sequence (DNA): TGTGCCAGCAGCTTAATGGCTAGCGGAAACTACGAGCAGTACTTC.